What follows are 10 T cell receptor beta chains derived from one specimen sequenced in a study of cytomegalovirus exposure and HLA in healthy donors (dated by TCRdb to the late 2010s). Library preparation was by the immunoSEQ multiplex PCR assay. A mixture of 60 forward primers for TCR Vbeta segments and 13 reverse primers for TCR Jbeta segments was used in the multiplex PCR. Entries here come from immuneACCESS through TCRdb and include only in-frame sequences with V and J called. Some clones fail to appear in such tables; in the studies checked, an unresolved V gene covers under half of the shortfall, and the cause of the remainder is unknown. The sample table shows about 180,000 clones, and 70% to 85% are seen once. Under 5% of the sample belongs to the ten largest clones. Sequenced input: PBMCs. These receptors were obtained from a man younger than 35 in good health and CMV-seronegative.

The chain carries TRBV27 and TRBJ2-3; tentatively, D is TRBD2 (5 bases). Germline V gives CDR1 MNHEY, CDR2 SMNVEV (reference sequence). V was shortened by 3 bases and J by 0 bases, with 19 bases between the two germline ends. This CDR3 comprises 18 residues. This CDR3 reads CASSFRFWRALSTDTQYF. The DNA of the CDR3 is TGTGCCAGCAGTTTTAGGTTTTGGCGGGCCCTTAGCACAGATACGCAGTATTTT.

The CDR3 DNA is TGCGCCAGCAGAGGGGGCGCGGTAAGGACGGGGGCTTTCTTT. Protein: CASRGGAVRTGAFF. The J gene is TRBJ1-1, the V gene TRBV5-1, with TRBD1 matching over 7 bases. Germline V CDR1 and CDR2: SGHRS, YFSETQ. After removal of 5 bases from V and 11 bases from J, the junction contained 15 bases not matched to a gene. The CDR3 is 14 amino acids.

This chain links TRBV9 with TRBJ2-1, with 7 bases identical to TRBD2. The V and J ends lost 4 bases and 4 bases, in that order; junction bases with no gene match: 11. CDR1 is SGDLS, CDR2 YYNGEE, per germline. The CDR3 loop spans 16 amino acids. In DNA form, the CDR3 reads TGTGCCAGCAGCTCCGCGGGGCGGGGGACTTACAATGAGCAGTTCTTC. Translating gives CASSSAGRGTYNEQFF.

This clone has only a few counts. The chain combines TRBV30 with TRBJ1-3; D may be TRBD1 (5 bases). Germline CDR1 reads GTSNPN; CDR2 reads SVGIG (reference sequence). V was clipped by 4 bases and J by 0 bases, with 10 bases between them. This CDR3 has 14 residues. The CDR3 nucleotides are TGTGCCTGGACCATGACAGACTCTGGAAACACCATATATTTT. It translates to CAWTMTDSGNTIYF.

This clone is a singleton in its sample. The rearrangement joins TRBV4-3 to TRBJ2-2, with D tentatively TRBD1 (5 bases). Germline CDR1 and CDR2: LGHNA and YSLEER. Trimming stripped 0 bases from V and 7 bases from J, with 12 bases between. This CDR3 is built from 15 residues. The CDR3 DNA reads TGCGCCAGCAGCCAAGAGGGCAGGGCGATCGGGGAGCTGTTTTTT. Translating gives CASSQEGRAIGELFF.

The rearrangement uses TRBV6-1 and TRBJ1-1, with 7 nucleotides matching TRBD1. CDR1 and CDR2 (germline): MNHNS, SASEGT. V was clipped by 4 bases and J by 4 bases; unmatched bases: 9. The CDR3 spans 15 residues. The CDR3 here is CASSAADRVFTEAFF. The DNA of the CDR3 is TGTGCCAGCAGTGCAGCCGACAGGGTTTTCACTGAAGCTTTCTTT.

V is TRBV7-9 and J is TRBJ2-1; TRBD2 aligns across 9 bases. This CDR3 comprises 13 residues. Germline CDR1 is SEHNR and CDR2 is FQNEAQ (reference sequence). The V gene end was trimmed by 5 bases and the J gene end by 10 bases; junction bases not matched to a gene: 6. CDR3 protein: CASSPVAGDEQFF. The CDR3, as DNA: TGTGCCAGCAGCCCAGTAGCGGGAGACGAGCAGTTCTTC.

V is TRBV19 and J is TRBJ1-1, with D possibly being TRBD1 (6 bases). CDR3 size: 13 residues. CDR1 and CDR2 from the germline V gene are LNHDA and SQIVND (reference sequence). V lost 6 bases and J lost 7, with 15 bases in between. CDR3 loop: CASRNRVANEAFF. The CDR3 nucleotides are TGTGCCAGTAGGAACAGGGTAGCGAATGAAGCTTTCTTT.

The chain carries TRBV27 and TRBJ1-1, with a tentative D call TRBD1 (5 bases). The CDR3 sequence is 16 residues long. V lost 0 bases to trimming and J lost 0 bases, with 11 bases between them. The germline CDR1 and CDR2 sequences are MNHEY and SMNVEV (reference sequence). CDR3 sequence (DNA): TGTGCCAGCAGTTTATCGAGTTCAGGGCTGAACACTGAAGCTTTCTTT. This codes for CASSLSSSGLNTEAFF.

The V call is TRBV2, the J call TRBJ2-7; D unresolved. V was clipped by 4 bases and J by 2 bases, with 9 bases between them. The CDR3 loop spans 13 amino acids. Germline lookup yields CDR1 SNHLY and CDR2 FYNNEI. The CDR3 sequence: CASSGAATYEQYF. As DNA, the CDR3 is TGTGCCAGCAGTGGGGCAGCTACCTACGAGCAGTACTTC.